This T cell receptor beta chain was sequenced during a study of identical twins. A single record per CDR3 protein comes from TCRdb applying MiXCR to the 5' RACE reads. The sample holds about 250,000 distinct CDR3 sequences, over 12% seen once. V was shortened by 6 bases and J by 1 base, with 14 bases between the two germline ends. This CDR3 spans 15 amino acids. Germline loops: CDR1 SGHNT, CDR2 YENEEA. The genes are TRBV11-3 and TRBJ2-3; D unresolved. The source of this sequence is a woman aged 18-30 years in good health. The sample comprised memory (CD45RO+) T cells sorted from blood. Here the CDR3 DNA reads TGTGCCAGCAGGCTACGAGGATTTGGCACAGATACGCAGTATTTT. Translating it yields CASRLRGFGTDTQYF.